Listed below are T cell receptor beta chains from one sample, sequenced in a study of blood T cell repertoires in COVID-19. TCRdb's table, derived via immunoSEQ multiplex PCR, lists solely in-frame clones and lacks some. The table has 400,000 or so clones, around 87% seen once. The sample comprised PBMCs or T cells enriched from blood (not recorded which). The receptors derive from a man aged 40-49 years in a cohort exposed to, infected with or recovered from COVID-19 (not recorded which). CDR3s include the opening cysteine and the closing phenylalanine or tryptophan. D genes are given only for firm matches. For some rows the clone size is stated as once, few or many, or as a class when expanded; others skip it.

DNA: TGCGCCAGCAGCCAAGATAATAGCGCACGCTCCTACGAGCAGTACTTC
CDR3: CASSQDNSARSYEQYF
J: TRBJ2-7
D: .
V: TRBV4-1
size: .

DNA: TGTGCCAGCAGCTTAGAGGAGGGACCCTACGAGCAGTACTTC
CDR3: CASSLEEGPYEQYF
J: TRBJ2-7
D: .
V: TRBV11-2
size: .

DNA: TGCGCCAGCAGTGAGTCGTCAGGGAAAGGCTACACCTTC
CDR3: CASSESSGKGYTF
J: TRBJ1-2
D: .
V: TRBV10-1
size: .

DNA: TGTGCCAGCAGCCCCCGACACGGGAGACCCTACGAGCAGTACTTC
CDR3: CASSPRHGRPYEQYF
J: TRBJ2-7
D: .
V: TRBV9
size: once

DNA: TGCAGCGTAAAGTCTAGCGGGAGTCCCTGGGAGCAGTTCTTC
CDR3: CSVKSSGSPWEQFF
J: TRBJ2-1
D: TRBD2
V: TRBV29-1
size: .

DNA: TGTGCCAGCAGTGAAGCCCAGGGGCAGATCGGTGGCTACACCTTC
CDR3: CASSEAQGQIGGYTF
J: TRBJ1-2
D: .
V: TRBV6-1
size: .

DNA: TGTGCCAGCTCACCGGAGTTAGGCAATCAGCCCCAGCATTTT
CDR3: CASSPELGNQPQHF
J: TRBJ1-5
D: .
V: TRBV18
size: .

DNA: TGTGCCAGCAGTCCGGGACAGGGATACGGAAACACCATATATTTT
CDR3: CASSPGQGYGNTIYF
J: TRBJ1-3
D: TRBD1
V: TRBV28
size: .

DNA: TGCGCCAGCAGCGCGGGTTCTACGGGGGGCCAAGAGACCCAGTACTTC
CDR3: CASSAGSTGGQETQYF
J: TRBJ2-5
D: TRBD2
V: TRBV5-1
size: .

DNA: TGCGCCAGCATCGGAGGTCCGTTATACGAGCAGTACTTC
CDR3: CASIGGPLYEQYF
J: TRBJ2-7
D: .
V: TRBV10-2
size: .

DNA: TGTGCCTGGATTCGAAAAGGACTAGCTGGAGAGACCCAGTACTTC
CDR3: CAWIRKGLAGETQYF
J: TRBJ2-5
D: TRBD2
V: TRBV30
size: .

DNA: TGTGCCACCAGCACAAACAGGGGACGCCAAGAGACCCAGTACTTC
CDR3: CATSTNRGRQETQYF
J: TRBJ2-5
D: TRBD1
V: TRBV15
size: .

DNA: TGTGCCAGCAGCTCCAATAGACAGTTCTACAATGAGCAGTTCTTC
CDR3: CASSSNRQFYNEQFF
J: TRBJ2-1
D: .
V: TRBV5-4
size: .

DNA: TGCGCCAGCAGAAGACAGGGTGTCGAGCCCCAGCATTTT
CDR3: CASRRQGVEPQHF
J: TRBJ1-5
D: TRBD1
V: TRBV10-2
size: .

DNA: TGTGCCTGGAGTGTACTGGGCGTTGAGCAGTTCTTC
CDR3: CAWSVLGVEQFF
J: TRBJ2-1
D: .
V: TRBV30
size: many

DNA: TGCGCCAGCAGCTTGATGACTAGCGGGAGCAGGTGGGCCCCCTACAATGAGCAGTTCTTC
CDR3: CASSLMTSGSRWAPYNEQFF
J: TRBJ2-1
D: TRBD2
V: TRBV5-1
size: .

DNA: TGTGCCAGCAGTTCGGCGCAGGCCCATCAGCCCCAGCATTTT
CDR3: CASSSAQAHQPQHF
J: TRBJ1-5
D: .
V: TRBV28
size: .

DNA: TGTGCCAGCAGCCGACAGAACTATGGCTACACCTTC
CDR3: CASSRQNYGYTF
J: TRBJ1-2
D: .
V: TRBV5-6
size: .

DNA: TGCGCCAGCAGCTTGAGTAGCGGGAAGGGCACCGGGGAGCTGTTTTTT
CDR3: CASSLSSGKGTGELFF
J: TRBJ2-2
D: TRBD2
V: TRBV5-1
size: .

DNA: TGCGCCAGCAGTAATGAGAGGGCCAAAAACATTCAGTACTTC
CDR3: CASSNERAKNIQYF
J: TRBJ2-4
D: .
V: TRBV10-2
size: .

DNA: TGTGCCAGCAGCTTAGATAGGGGGGAAGCTTTCTTT
CDR3: CASSLDRGEAFF
J: TRBJ1-1
D: .
V: TRBV11-2
size: .

DNA: TGTGCCAGCAGCCTAAGACAGGGGAATGGCAATGAGCAGTTCTTC
CDR3: CASSLRQGNGNEQFF
J: TRBJ2-1
D: TRBD1
V: TRBV7-2
size: .

DNA: TGTGCCAGCAGCCCGGATCGGACAGGCTATGGCTACACCTTC
CDR3: CASSPDRTGYGYTF
J: TRBJ1-2
D: TRBD1
V: TRBV3-1/TRBV3-2
size: few

DNA: TGCGCCAGCAGCCAACTACAGGGGACCCAAGAGAGCCAGTACTTC
CDR3: CASSQLQGTQESQYF
J: TRBJ2-5
D: TRBD1
V: TRBV4-1
size: .

DNA: TGTGCCAGCAGCCGGAGCTCTGGGGCCAACGTCCTGACTTTC
CDR3: CASSRSSGANVLTF
J: TRBJ2-6
D: .
V: TRBV7-3
size: .

DNA: TGCGCCAGCATGGAGGGTTCAAGCCCTGAAGCTTTCTTT
CDR3: CASMEGSSPEAFF
J: TRBJ1-1
D: .
V: TRBV5-1
size: .

DNA: TGTGCCTGGAGTCCGCAGGGGCCGGCTGAAGCTTTCTTT
CDR3: CAWSPQGPAEAFF
J: TRBJ1-1
D: .
V: TRBV30
size: .

DNA: TGTGCCAGCAGTCCGCGTCGGACTAGCGGGAACAATGAGCAGTTCTTC
CDR3: CASSPRRTSGNNEQFF
J: TRBJ2-1
D: TRBD2
V: TRBV27
size: .

DNA: TGTGCCAGCTGCTCGGGACAGGGGTTCCCTGGAAACACCATATATTTT
CDR3: CASCSGQGFPGNTIYF
J: TRBJ1-3
D: TRBD1
V: TRBV25-1
size: .

DNA: TGCGCCAGCAGAGGTAGCGGGAGGGAAACCGGGGAGCTGTTTTTT
CDR3: CASRGSGRETGELFF
J: TRBJ2-2
D: TRBD2
V: TRBV5-1
size: .

DNA: TGCGCCAGCAGCTTGGGCGGGGGGTCTGGCTACACCTTC
CDR3: CASSLGGGSGYTF
J: TRBJ1-2
D: .
V: TRBV5-1
size: .

DNA: TGCGCCAGCAGCCAAGGAGCCGGGACTAGCGGGAGATCGGATGAGCAGTTCTTC
CDR3: CASSQGAGTSGRSDEQFF
J: TRBJ2-1
D: TRBD2
V: TRBV4-1
size: .

DNA: TGCGCCAGCAGCTTGGCTAGCGGCTCCTACAATGAGCAGTTCTTC
CDR3: CASSLASGSYNEQFF
J: TRBJ2-1
D: TRBD2
V: TRBV5-1
size: .

DNA: TGTGCCAGCAGCAAGACAGGGGGGTACAATGAGCAGTTCTTC
CDR3: CASSKTGGYNEQFF
J: TRBJ2-1
D: TRBD1
V: TRBV6-5
size: .

DNA: TGTGCCAGCAGCCTCGGACAGGGTTCATTGGAGACCCAGTACTTC
CDR3: CASSLGQGSLETQYF
J: TRBJ2-5
D: TRBD1
V: TRBV9
size: .

DNA: TGTGCCAGCAGTTACTCGACTAGCGGGAGGCAACTCTCCTACGAGCAGTACTTC
CDR3: CASSYSTSGRQLSYEQYF
J: TRBJ2-7
D: TRBD2
V: TRBV6-2/TRBV6-3
size: .

DNA: TGTGCCACCCGGACAGGGATAGGCAATCAGCCCCAGCATTTT
CDR3: CATRTGIGNQPQHF
J: TRBJ1-5
D: TRBD1
V: TRBV27
size: .

DNA: TGTGCCAGCAGCTTGGGACTAGCGGGAGGACGCAATGAGCAGTTCTTC
CDR3: CASSLGLAGGRNEQFF
J: TRBJ2-1
D: TRBD2
V: TRBV5-5
size: .

DNA: TGTGCCAGCAGGGCGACAGGGAGCACTGAAGCTTTCTTT
CDR3: CASRATGSTEAFF
J: TRBJ1-1
D: TRBD1
V: TRBV6-4
size: .

DNA: TGTGCCAGCAAGGGTCGGGAGTCCTACGAGCAGTACTTC
CDR3: CASKGRESYEQYF
J: TRBJ2-7
D: .
V: TRBV6-5
size: .

DNA: TGTGCCAGCAGCCCGACTAGCGCGTTACACTACAATGAGCAGTTCTTC
CDR3: CASSPTSALHYNEQFF
J: TRBJ2-1
D: TRBD2
V: TRBV7-2
size: .

DNA: TGCGCCAGCAGAGACAACTCCTACGAGCAGTACTTC
CDR3: CASRDNSYEQYF
J: TRBJ2-7
D: .
V: TRBV10-2
size: .

DNA: TGTGCCAGCTCACCGCGTCCCCCAGAAGCTTTCTTT
CDR3: CASSPRPPEAFF
J: TRBJ1-1
D: .
V: TRBV18
size: .

DNA: TGTGCCAGCAGTGAGGTTTCAGGGAACACCGGGGAGCTGTTTTTT
CDR3: CASSEVSGNTGELFF
J: TRBJ2-2
D: .
V: TRBV6-1
size: .

DNA: TGTGCCAGCAGCTCCTGGCTAGCGGGATTAGATACGCAGTATTTT
CDR3: CASSSWLAGLDTQYF
J: TRBJ2-3
D: TRBD2
V: TRBV27
size: .

DNA: TGTGCCAGCAGCTCGGCTAGCGGGAGAGACGAGCAGTACTTC
CDR3: CASSSASGRDEQYF
J: TRBJ2-7
D: TRBD2
V: TRBV7-2
size: .

DNA: TGCAGCGTTGAGGGTGGGCAGTTCTACGAGCAGTACTTC
CDR3: CSVEGGQFYEQYF
J: TRBJ2-7
D: .
V: TRBV29-1
size: .